The rows below give T cell receptor beta chains drawn from one sample of a study of identical twins. TCRdb re-analysed the 5' RACE reads in MiXCR, keeping a single row per CDR3 protein. The repertoire holds nearly 650,000 distinct CDR3 sequences, with around 7.4% as singletons. This sample also appeared in a second study, on yellow fever vaccine responses in identical twins.

The sequencing sample was made of PBMCs. These receptors came from a young woman in good health. The CDR3 runs from the conserved cysteine through the conserved F or W. The order of the fields is V gene, clone size, D gene, J gene, CDR3 protein, CDR3 DNA. A D gene is named only where the DNA matches it firmly. The size field is filled for only some rows; it gives once, few, many or a size class.

TRBV5-1,many,TRBD2,TRBJ2-5,CASSALAGQETQYF,TGCGCCAGCAGCGCTCTAGCGGGACAAGAGACCCAGTACTTC
TRBV6-1,.,TRBD1,TRBJ1-2,CASSKDRGRNYGYTF,TGTGCCAGCAGTAAAGACAGGGGGCGAAACTATGGCTACACCTTC
TRBV6-5,.,TRBD1,TRBJ1-2,CASSYFLGTANYGYTF,TGTGCCAGCAGTTACTTTCTCGGGACAGCCAACTATGGCTACACCTTC
TRBV3-1,many,TRBD1,TRBJ1-6,CASSQAGQGGYSPLHF,TGTGCCAGCAGCCAAGCAGGACAGGGGGGGTATTCACCCCTCCACTTT
TRBV12-3/TRBV12-4,few,.,TRBJ2-3,CASSLSGPSPDTQYF,TGTGCCAGCAGCCTTTCCGGGCCTTCCCCAGATACGCAGTATTTT
TRBV12-3/TRBV12-4,.,.,TRBJ2-1,CATTSSNEQFF,TGTGCCACGACTAGTAGCAATGAGCAGTTCTTC
TRBV6-1,few,.,TRBJ2-2,CASTEILGTGELFF,TGTGCCAGCACCGAAATCTTGGGGACCGGGGAGCTGTTTTTT
TRBV29-1,.,TRBD1,TRBJ2-1,CSFRDRGVGEQFF,TGCAGCTTCCGGGACAGGGGTGTCGGTGAGCAGTTCTTC
TRBV24-1,.,TRBD1,TRBJ2-1,CATSDTDRGSEFF,TGTGCCACCAGTGATACAGACAGGGGGTCCGAGTTCTTC
TRBV9,many,TRBD1,TRBJ1-1,CASSAQAGTENKAFF,TGTGCCAGCAGCGCCCAAGCCGGGACAGAGAACAAAGCTTTCTTT
TRBV3-1,few,.,TRBJ1-2,CASSQDGAIYGYTF,TGTGCCAGCAGCCAAGATGGGGCAATCTATGGCTACACCTTC
TRBV12-3/TRBV12-4,many,.,TRBJ1-2,CASRRNGYGYTF,TGTGCCAGCAGGCGAAACGGGTATGGCTACACCTTC
TRBV4-2,.,.,TRBJ2-2,CASSQVAAGTITGELFF,TGTGCCAGCAGCCAAGTCGCCGCGGGGACCATCACCGGGGAGCTGTTTTTT
TRBV5-6,many,TRBD2,TRBJ2-3,CASSLFLRLAGDTDTQYF,TGTGCCAGCAGCTTGTTCCTCCGACTAGCGGGGGACACAGATACGCAGTATTTT
TRBV4-2,few,TRBD2,TRBJ2-2,CASSQEGRGGTGELFF,TGTGCCAGCAGCCAAGAAGGGCGGGGGGGCACCGGGGAGCTGTTTTTT
TRBV7-2,.,.,TRBJ1-1,CASSLVHSLTEAFF,TGTGCCAGCAGCTTAGTGCATTCTCTTACTGAAGCTTTCTTT
TRBV20-1,few,.,TRBJ1-2,CSAATDNYGYTF,TGCAGTGCTGCGACGGACAACTATGGCTACACCTTC
TRBV2,.,TRBD1,TRBJ2-1,CASRGQGGEQFF,TGTGCCAGCAGGGGACAGGGTGGTGAGCAGTTCTTC
TRBV6-4,few,.,TRBJ2-3,CASSDSGASTDTQYF,TGTGCCAGCAGTGACTCCGGGGCTAGCACAGATACGCAGTATTTT
TRBV6-2/TRBV6-3,few,.,TRBJ2-1,CASSYGRTAQSSYNEQFF,TGTGCCAGCAGTTACGGGAGGACCGCCCAAAGCTCCTACAATGAGCAGTTCTTC
TRBV5-1,few,TRBD1,TRBJ1-1,CASSWRQGADTEAFF,TGCGCCAGCAGCTGGAGGCAGGGGGCTGACACTGAAGCTTTCTTT
TRBV7-9,many,TRBD1,TRBJ1-2,CASSSSGTGGGGYTF,TGTGCCAGCAGCTCCTCCGGGACAGGGGGCGGTGGCTACACCTTC
TRBV7-9,.,.,TRBJ2-2,CASTDSGTGTGELFF,TGTGCCAGCACCGATAGCGGGACAGGCACCGGGGAGCTGTTTTTT
TRBV20-1,.,.,TRBJ1-1,CSARDGAGRVTEAFF,TGCAGTGCTAGAGATGGGGCAGGGAGGGTCACTGAAGCTTTCTTT
TRBV20-1,few,.,TRBJ2-7,CSAIGDRTYEQYF,TGCAGTGCTATCGGTGACAGGACCTACGAGCAGTACTTC
TRBV4-1,many,.,TRBJ1-5,CASSQEFRNQPQHF,TGCGCCAGCAGCCAAGAATTCAGAAATCAGCCCCAGCATTTT
TRBV18,.,TRBD2,TRBJ2-1,CASSPQRGYNEQFF,TGTGCCAGCTCACCCCAGCGGGGGTACAATGAGCAGTTCTTC
TRBV29-1,many,.,TRBJ2-7,CSVIRDGYEQYF,TGCAGCGTTATCCGGGACGGCTACGAGCAGTACTTC